The clone carrying this TCR beta chain occurred a few times. The data were obtained in a study of blood T cell repertoires in COVID-19. Background on the study: COVID-19 samples, acute and convalescent, were from the United States, Italy and Spain. T cells, B-cell-depleted T cells, or PBMCs supplied cDNA or gDNA.

Methods used by the authors: Scientists estimated how many nucleated cells there were by amplifying reference gene primers. The method was immunoSEQ multiplex PCR; TCRdb's version includes in-frame clones alone and lacks a portion of them. V, J and clone size were drawn from that table, and D and trimming were deduced from the DNA. This table has under 150,000 clones, roughly 82% appearing once. Material: peripheral blood. This clonotype originated in a man at least 80 years old with acute or convalescent COVID-19.

This CDR3 reads CASSSSRPGVNEQFF. For the CDR3, the DNA is TGTGCCAGCAGCTCTTCCCGTCCAGGTGTCAATGAGCAGTTCTTC. J is TRBJ2-1 and V is TRBV5-4, with no clear D. CDR1 SGHNT and CDR2 YYREEE come from the germline V gene (reference sequence). There are 15 residues in the CDR3. V was cut by 3 bases and J by 6 bases, with 16 bases left in between.